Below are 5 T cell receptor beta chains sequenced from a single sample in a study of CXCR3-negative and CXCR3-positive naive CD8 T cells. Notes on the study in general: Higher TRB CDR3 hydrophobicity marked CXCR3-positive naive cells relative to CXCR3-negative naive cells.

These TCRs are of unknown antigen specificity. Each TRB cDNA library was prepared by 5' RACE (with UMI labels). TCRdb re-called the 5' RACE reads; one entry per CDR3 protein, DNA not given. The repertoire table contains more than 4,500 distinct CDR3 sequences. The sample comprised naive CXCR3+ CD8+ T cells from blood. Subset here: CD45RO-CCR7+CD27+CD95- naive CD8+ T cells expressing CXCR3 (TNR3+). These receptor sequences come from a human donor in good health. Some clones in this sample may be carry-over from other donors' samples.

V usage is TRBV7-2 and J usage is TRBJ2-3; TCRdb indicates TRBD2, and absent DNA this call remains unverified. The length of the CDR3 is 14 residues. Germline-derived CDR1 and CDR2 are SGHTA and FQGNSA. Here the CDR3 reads CASSLAGRQDTQYF.

This chain's CDR3 is CASRFAGYEQYF. This chain uses TRBV28 with TRBJ2-7. The CDR3 has 12 amino acids. Per germline, CDR1 MDHEN and CDR2 SYDVKM. Using reference TRBV28 and TRBJ2-7 for the parts outside the CDR3, the full variable domain is DVKVTQSSRYLVKRTGEKVFLECVQDMDHENMFWYRQDPGLGLRLIYFSYDVKMKEKGDIPEGYSVSREKKERFSLILESASTNQTSMYLCASRFAGYEQYFGPGTRLTVT.

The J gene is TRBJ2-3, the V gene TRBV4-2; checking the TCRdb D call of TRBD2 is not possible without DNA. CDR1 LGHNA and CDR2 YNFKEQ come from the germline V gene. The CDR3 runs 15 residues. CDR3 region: CASSQVEVVTDTQYF.

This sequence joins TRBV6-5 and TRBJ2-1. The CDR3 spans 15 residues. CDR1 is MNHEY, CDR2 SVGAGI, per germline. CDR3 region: CASSPTDLNWNEQFF.

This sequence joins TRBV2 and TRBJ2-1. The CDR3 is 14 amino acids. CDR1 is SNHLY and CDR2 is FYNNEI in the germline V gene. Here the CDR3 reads CASSSSGSNNEQFF.